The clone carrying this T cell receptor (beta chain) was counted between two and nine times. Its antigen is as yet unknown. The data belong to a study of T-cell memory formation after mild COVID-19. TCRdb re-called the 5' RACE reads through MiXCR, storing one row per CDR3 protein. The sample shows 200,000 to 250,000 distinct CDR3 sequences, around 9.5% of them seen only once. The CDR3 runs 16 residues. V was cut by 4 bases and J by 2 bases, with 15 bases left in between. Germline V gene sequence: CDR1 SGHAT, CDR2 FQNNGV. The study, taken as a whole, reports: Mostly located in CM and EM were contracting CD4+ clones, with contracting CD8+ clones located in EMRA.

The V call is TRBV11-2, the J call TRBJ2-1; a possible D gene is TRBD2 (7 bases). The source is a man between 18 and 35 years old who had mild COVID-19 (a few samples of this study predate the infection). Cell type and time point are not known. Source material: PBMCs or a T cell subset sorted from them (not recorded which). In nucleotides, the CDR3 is TGTGCCAGCAGCTCCGTGAGGGGGGGGGCCTACAATGAGCAGTTCTTC. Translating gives CASSSVRGGAYNEQFF.